This T cell receptor beta chain came from a study of OX40 agonist ivuxolimab in advanced cancers. Study details: Given to patients was ivuxolimab, an agonistic anti-OX40 (CD134) antibody. Enrollees could have had prior anti-PD-1, anti-PD-L1 or anti-CTLA-4 therapy, which about 42% had received. Notes on the study in general: Fewer expanded clones were found on average in CD4+ than in CD8+ T cells. Low normalized T-cell clonal expansion also characterized some of the nonresponders.

As regards this clone: The antigen is undetermined.

V was shortened by 1 base and J by 6 bases, with 14 bases between the two germline ends. The CDR3 has 15 amino acids. Germline lookup yields CDR1 SGHRS and CDR2 YFSETQ. Data came from immunoSEQ multiplex PCR; TCRdb stores just in-frame clones and leaves some out. Among about 32,000 clones, around 84% were seen once, and the ten largest hold 15% to 20%. The V gene is TRBV5-1, the J gene TRBJ2-1; D is perhaps TRBD2 (6 bases). Source: CD4+ or CD8+ T cells sorted from blood, taken in a trial of the OX40 agonist ivuxolimab. The sequence came from an adult with an advanced solid tumor such as melanoma, head and neck, liver or kidney cancer. CDR3 sequence (DNA): TGCGCCAGCAGCTTGCTAGGGTTAGCGGCCAATGAGCAGTTCTTC. Translated, it gives CASSLLGLAANEQFF.